Below, 13 T cell receptor beta chains from the same sample are listed, as sequenced in a study of shared T cell receptors in the human thymus (dated by TCRdb to about 2021). To prepare the library, the immunoSEQ multiplex PCR assay was applied. This immuneACCESS table, as held by TCRdb, lists in-frame sequences with V and J called but not all clones. Of the missing ones, under half trace to an unresolved V gene in checked studies; the others have no known cause. Present in this sample are hundreds of thousands of clones, 70% to 90% of which were seen just once. Together, the top ten hold 0.0094% of the sample. This sample was shared with a second study, whose subject was human thymus T cells.

The sequencing sample was made of thymocytes. The receptor source for this set is a boy younger than two with a congenital heart defect. Donor details come from another sample of the same person, matched by shared clones.

This clone was counted only a few times. The V call is TRBV5-1, the J call TRBJ2-1; TRBD2 matches 9 bases. CDR3 length: 13 residues. Unmatched junction bases numbered 4, after V lost 6 bases and J lost 6 bases. Per the germline V gene, CDR1 is SGHRS and CDR2 is YFSETQ. The CDR3 bases are TGCGCCAGCACAGGGCGGGAGGGCAATGAGCAGTTCTTC. This encodes CASTGREGNEQFF.

The chain has TRBV10-3 and TRBJ2-5, with 11 bases matching TRBD2. V shed 10 bases, J shed 5 bases, and the junction held 12 bases outside the gene matches. Germline CDR1 ENHRY, CDR2 SYGVKD. CDR3 length: 15 amino acids. Written as DNA, the CDR3 is TGTGCCACCAAAAATAGCGGGGGGGTCCCGGAGACCCAGTACTTC. Its protein product is CATKNSGGVPETQYF.

The chain carries TRBV10-3 and TRBJ2-7; possible D gene TRBD2, 6 bases. V shed 0 bases and J shed 0 bases, with 18 bases lying between them. Germline V gene data show CDR1 as ENHRY and CDR2 as SYGVKD. This CDR3 comprises 18 residues. CDR3 sequence (DNA): TGTGCCATCAGTGAGTCGGCCGGGAGTGCTCTAGCCTCCTACGAGCAGTACTTC. Translated, it gives CAISESAGSALASYEQYF.

The V and J genes are TRBV5-5 and TRBJ1-2; 7 bases map to TRBD1. Looked up from germline, CDR1 is SGHKS and CDR2 is YYEKEE (reference sequence). The CDR3 covers 12 residues. The trim removed 1 base at V and 10 bases at J, leaving 4 bases unmatched. In DNA, the CDR3 is TGTGCCAGCAGCTTGATCAGGGGGGACTACACCTTC. This encodes CASSLIRGDYTF.

This clone has just a few counts. The chain uses TRBV18 and TRBJ2-2, with 7 bases fitting TRBD1. The V segment lost 5 bases and the J segment 1 base; nucleotides outside the gene matches: 1. CDR3 length equals 14 residues. Germline CDR1 reads KGHSH; CDR2 reads LQKENI. This chain's CDR3 is CASSTGVNTGELFF. In nucleotides, the CDR3 is TGTGCCAGCTCAACAGGGGTGAACACCGGGGAGCTGTTTTTT.

V and J are TRBV7-9 and TRBJ2-3; the match to TRBD1 covers 7 bases. Trimming removed 7 bases from V and 2 bases from J; junction bases left unmatched: 6. CDR3 length: 14 amino acids. Germline CDR1 is SEHNR and CDR2 is FQNEAQ (reference sequence). As DNA, the CDR3 is TGTGCCAGCACCGACAGGGTGGACACAGATACGCAGTATTTT. Its protein product is CASTDRVDTDTQYF.

The chain combines TRBV2 with TRBJ1-2; TRBD1 might be the D (5 bases). V was shortened by 3 bases and J by 4 bases, with 9 bases between the two germline ends. The CDR3 covers 13 residues. CDR1 SNHLY and CDR2 FYNNEI come from the germline V gene. CDR3 sequence reads: CASSDRAAYGYTF. Here the CDR3 DNA reads TGTGCCAGCAGTGACAGGGCTGCCTATGGCTACACCTTC.

The sample holds a few counts of this clone. The rearrangement links TRBV28 to TRBJ2-4, with TRBD1 identical over 7 bases. This CDR3 is 18 amino acids long. V dropped 3 bases and J dropped 0; count of bases not matched to a gene: 11. CDR1 and CDR2 (germline): MDHEN, SYDVKM. The CDR3 nucleotides read TGTGCCAGCAGTTTCAACCTCCGGGACAGCCTAGCCAAAAACATTCAGTACTTC. This gives the protein CASSFNLRDSLAKNIQYF.

The chain carries TRBV13 and TRBJ2-7; a possible D gene is TRBD2 (7 bases). Germline V CDR1 and CDR2: PRHDT, FYEKMQ (reference sequence). The length of the CDR3 is 12 residues. Deletions cut 11 bases from V and 3 bases from J, with 14 bases between. The CDR3 sequence is CAGGGGVYEQYF. CDR3 in DNA: TGTGCCGGAGGGGGGGGCGTCTACGAGCAGTACTTC. Supplemented by reference TRBV13 and TRBJ2-7, the full variable domain reads AAGVIQSPRHLIKEKRETATLKCYPIPRHDTVYWYQQGPGQDPQFLISFYEKMQSDKGSIPDRFSAQQFSDYHSELNMSSLELGDSALYFCAGGGGVYEQYFGPGTRLTVT.

The chain couples TRBV2 to TRBJ1-1; TRBD1 matches at 10 bases. CDR3 length equals 15 residues. Germline V gene lookup returns CDR1 SNHLY and CDR2 FYNNEI. With 1 base clipped from V and 4 bases from J, the junction kept 3 bases outside the gene matches. The DNA of the CDR3 is TGTGCCAGCAGTGAAGGGGGACAGGGGACCACTGAAGCTTTCTTT. Residues: CASSEGGQGTTEAFF. The variable domain in full, completed from reference TRBV2 and TRBJ1-1, reads EPEVTQTPSHQVTQMGQEVILRCVPISNHLYFYWYRQILGQKVEFLVSFYNNEISEKSEIFDDQFSVERPDGSNFTLKIRSTKLEDSAMYFCASSEGGQGTTEAFFGQGTRLTVV.

This rearrangement joins TRBV10-3 to TRBJ2-7; 9 bases line up with TRBD2. CDR3 length: 14 amino acids. V lost 9 bases to trimming and J lost 4 bases; unmatched junction nucleotides: 10. The germline gives CDR1 ENHRY, CDR2 SYGVKD. The CDR3 DNA is TGTGCCATATCGGGGAGCGGGGGGCGATACGAGCAGTACTTC. Amino acids: CAISGSGGRYEQYF.

The genes are TRBV11-1 and TRBJ2-1; 10 bases are shared with TRBD2. Germline V gives CDR1 SGHAT, CDR2 FQDESV (reference sequence). This CDR3 is 16 amino acids long. J lost 5 bases, V lost 5 bases, and 9 bases had no gene match. As DNA, the CDR3 is TGTGCCAGCAGCAGCCAGCGGGGGGGCCCGAACAATGAGCAGTTCTTC. Protein: CASSSQRGGPNNEQFF.

The chain couples TRBV6-5 to TRBJ1-2; 8 bases match TRBD1. V lost 6 bases to trimming and J lost 3 bases; unmatched junction nucleotides: 6. Germline V gene sequence: CDR1 MNHEY, CDR2 SVGAGI. There are 14 residues in the CDR3. The CDR3, as DNA: TGTGCCAGCAGCGGCGACAGGGGCCACTATGGCTACACCTTC. Encoded protein: CASSGDRGHYGYTF.